Presented here are 15 T cell receptor beta chains from one specimen sequenced in a study of cytomegalovirus exposure and HLA in healthy donors (dated by TCRdb to the late 2010s). Libraries were built with the immunoSEQ multiplex PCR assay. The multiplex PCR relied on a mix of 60 forward primers for TCR Vbeta segments and 13 reverse primers for TCR Jbeta segments. The source is immuneACCESS, and TCRdb retained only in-frame sequences with V and J called. Part of the clones is not carried over; for the studies checked, unresolved V genes explain less than half of this, and the remainder is unexplained. The sample table holds around 85,000 clones, of which 80% were seen once. The ten most abundant clones make up about 7.9% of the sample. The material sequenced was PBMCs. All receptors come from a young man in good health and CMV-seronegative.

This clone was counted between two and nine times. J is TRBJ2-7 and V is TRBV7-6, with TRBD1 matching over 10 bases. With V trimmed by 4 bases and J by 5 bases, 8 bases remained unmatched. The CDR3 is 15 amino acids. From germline, CDR1 is SGHVS and CDR2 FNYEAQ. Written as DNA, the CDR3 is TGTGCCAGCAGCTCCCTGGGGGACAGGGGCCACGAGCAGTACTTC. Translated, it gives CASSSLGDRGHEQYF. Full variable domain (remainder filled in from reference TRBV7-6 and TRBJ2-7): GAGVSQSPRYKVTKRGQDVALRCDPISGHVSLYWYRQALGQGPEFLTYFNYEAQQDKSGLPNDRFSAERPEGSISTLTIQRTEQRDSAMYRCASSSLGDRGHEQYFGPGTRLTVT.

The rearrangement uses TRBV5-5 and TRBJ2-7, with no clear D. The V gene's germline CDR1 is SGHKS and CDR2 YYEKEE (reference sequence). The CDR3 covers 13 residues. Trimming took 4 bases from V and 6 from J, leaving 14 bases between them. The CDR3 spells CASSIPNSLEQYF. The CDR3 DNA is TGTGCCAGCAGCATCCCCAATAGCCTCGAGCAGTACTTC.

This clone was observed a few times. The chain links TRBV11-2 to TRBJ2-1; D is unclear. In germline, CDR1 is SGHAT, CDR2 FQNNGV. V lost 5 bases to trimming and J lost 10 bases, with 15 bases between them. The CDR3 consists of 13 residues. This chain's CDR3 is CASSPSPEREQFF. The CDR3 bases are TGTGCCAGCAGCCCGAGCCCAGAGAGGGAGCAGTTCTTC.

The V and J genes are TRBV7-3 and TRBJ1-2; D call uncertain. V gave up 5 bases and J gave up 2 bases, with 12 bases separating them. CDR1 is SGHTA and CDR2 is FQGTGA in the germline V gene. CDR3 size: 14 residues. CDR3 sequence (DNA): TGTGCCAGCAGCCCCACGGGCGGGAACTATGGCTACACCTTC. This gives the protein CASSPTGGNYGYTF.

The chain carries TRBV4-3 and TRBJ1-2, with no clear D. The V end was cut by 0 bases, the J end by 5 bases, with 13 bases between. The germline V gene encodes CDR1 LGHNA and CDR2 YSLEER. The CDR3 is 15 amino acids. For the CDR3, the DNA is TGCGCCAGCAGCCAAGACTGGTCAGCGATATATGGCTACACCTTC. Translated, it gives CASSQDWSAIYGYTF.

This clone was seen more than once but under ten times. The chain uses TRBV4-3 and TRBJ1-2; D is unclear. The germline CDR1 and CDR2 sequences are LGHNA and YSLEER. The CDR3 is made up of 13 amino acids. V was cut by 0 bases and J by 4 bases, with 6 bases left in between. CDR3 protein: CASSQDGLYGYTF. The CDR3 DNA follows: TGCGCCAGCAGCCAAGATGGCCTCTATGGCTACACCTTC.

This rearrangement joins TRBV14 to TRBJ1-2; D is unclear. The ends were cut back, 1 base at V and 4 bases at J, with 10 bases in the middle. Germline V gene sequence: CDR1 SGHDN, CDR2 FVKESK. This CDR3 comprises 14 residues. CDR3 coding DNA: TGTGCCAGCAGCCAAGCTGGAGTTCCCTATGGCTACACCTTC. Its translation is CASSQAGVPYGYTF. Full variable domain (remainder filled in from reference TRBV14 and TRBJ1-2): EAGVTQFPSHSVIEKGQTVTLRCDPISGHDNLYWYRRVMGKEIKFLLHFVKESKQDESGMPNNRFLAERTGGTYSTLKVQPAELEDSGVYFCASSQAGVPYGYTFGSGTRLTVV.

The chain couples TRBV7-2 to TRBJ1-1; D possibly corresponds to TRBD1 (6 bases). Looked up from germline, CDR1 is SGHTA and CDR2 is FQGNSA. The length of the CDR3 is 15 residues. V was pared by 0 bases and J by 4 bases, with 12 bases between. For the CDR3, the DNA is TGTGCCAGCAGCTTAGCGCTACGGGGGGCCACTGAAGCTTTCTTT. Translation gives CASSLALRGATEAFF. Looking up the rest from reference TRBV7-2 and TRBJ1-1 gives the full variable domain: GAGVSQSPSNKVTEKGKDVELRCDPISGHTALYWYRQSLGQGLEFLIYFQGNSAPDKSGLPSDRFSAERTGGSVSTLTIQRTQQEDSAVYLCASSLALRGATEAFFGQGTRLTVV.

The rearrangement uses TRBV6-4 and TRBJ2-1; 8 nucleotides line up with TRBD2. The CDR3 spans 15 residues. Per germline, CDR1 MRHNA and CDR2 SNTAGT. After removal of 2 bases from V and 8 bases from J, the junction contained 8 bases not matched to a gene. The chain's CDR3 is CASSDDAGGPDEQFF. CDR3 nucleotide sequence: TGTGCCAGCAGTGACGACGCGGGGGGCCCCGATGAGCAGTTCTTC.

The rearrangement uses TRBV14 and TRBJ2-5; possibly TRBD1 for D (5 bases). V was trimmed by 3 bases and J by 10 bases, leaving 9 bases between them. The CDR3 totals 11 residues. Per germline, CDR1 SGHDN and CDR2 FVKESK. CDR3 loop: CASSHKGLQYF. The CDR3 DNA reads as TGTGCCAGCAGCCACAAGGGGCTCCAGTACTTC.

The CDR3 spells CASSVAGQVAGELFF. In nucleotides, the CDR3 is TGTGCCAGCAGCGTAGCGGGACAGGTGGCGGGGGAGCTGTTTTTT. The chain combines TRBV9 with TRBJ2-2; 8 nucleotides align to TRBD1. The CDR3 runs to 15 residues. Germline V gene data show CDR1 as SGDLS and CDR2 as YYNGEE. V gave up 0 bases and J gave up 8 bases; unmatched junction bases: 6.

This chain uses TRBV5-1 with TRBJ2-7; 8 nucleotides align to TRBD1. The CDR3 consists of 14 residues. The V and J ends lost 5 bases and 4 bases, in that order; junction bases with no gene match: 8. The germline V gene encodes CDR1 SGHRS and CDR2 YFSETQ. This CDR3 is CASRYTGQAYEQYF. CDR3 nucleotides: TGCGCCAGCAGATACACGGGACAGGCATACGAGCAGTACTTC.

The V and J genes are TRBV5-1 and TRBJ1-2; D unresolved. This CDR3 region has 14 residues. Germline lookup yields CDR1 SGHRS and CDR2 YFSETQ. Deletions cut 2 bases from V and 3 bases from J, with 11 bases between. For the CDR3, the DNA is TGCGCCAGCAGCTTTGGTCCCGGGGACTATGGCTACACCTTC. Translation: CASSFGPGDYGYTF.

The chain's CDR3 is CASSRNRGRGSNTEAFF. As DNA, the CDR3 is TGTGCCAGTAGTCGCAACAGGGGGCGCGGATCGAACACTGAAGCTTTCTTT. The V gene is TRBV19, the J gene TRBJ1-1, with 9 bases lining up with TRBD1. Per germline, CDR1 LNHDA and CDR2 SQIVND (reference sequence). J lost 1 base, V lost 5 bases, and 11 bases had no gene match. The CDR3 extends over 17 amino acids. Full variable domain (outside the CDR3, taken from reference TRBV19 and TRBJ1-1): DGGITQSPKYLFRKEGQNVTLSCEQNLNHDAMYWYRQDPGQGLRLIYYSQIVNDFQKGDIAEGYSVSREKKESFPLTVTSAQKNPTAFYLCASSRNRGRGSNTEAFFGQGTRLTVV.

This chain links TRBV9 with TRBJ2-1; D is possibly TRBD2 (5 bases). From germline, CDR1 is SGDLS and CDR2 YYNGEE. The CDR3 spans 13 residues. V lost 4 bases to trimming and J lost 8 bases, with 13 bases between them. CDR3 nucleotides: TGTGCCAGCAGCTCAGGACTGGCCGATGAGCAGTTCTTC. It is translated as CASSSGLADEQFF.